The next 18 T cell receptor beta chains were all read from a single sample in a study of cytomegalovirus exposure and HLA in healthy donors. Produced via immunoSEQ multiplex PCR; TCRdb's table is partial and in-frame only. Among 120,000 or so clones listed, about 88% were seen once. Input material: PBMCs. These receptors were collected from a man younger than 40 in good health and CMV-seronegative.

V usage is TRBV7-2 and J usage is TRBJ2-7; TRBD2 is a possible D gene (5 bases). The CDR3 is 13 amino acids. V lost 2 bases and J 3 bases, leaving 8 bases between the germline ends. Germline V gene lookup returns CDR1 SGHTA and CDR2 FQGNSA. CDR3 bases: TGTGCCAGCAGCTTACGGGAAAACTACGAGCAGTACTTC. Translated: CASSLRENYEQYF.

The chain has TRBV7-9 and TRBJ2-2; maybe TRBD2 (6 bases). Germline V gene sequence: CDR1 SEHNR, CDR2 FQNEAQ (reference sequence). There are 18 residues in the CDR3. The ends were cut back, 1 base at V and 5 bases at J, with 20 bases in the middle. The CDR3 sequence: CASSLELGGNLLTGELFF. The CDR3 DNA reads as TGTGCCAGCAGCTTAGAGCTTGGGGGGAATCTTCTAACCGGGGAGCTGTTTTTT.

The V call is TRBV27, the J call TRBJ2-1, with D maybe TRBD2 (5 bases). V gave up 3 bases and J gave up 1 base, with 7 bases separating them. The CDR3 loop spans 14 amino acids. Germline-derived CDR1 and CDR2 are MNHEY and SMNVEV (reference sequence). The CDR3 loop is CASSFPGSYNEQFF. The CDR3 DNA reads as TGTGCCAGCAGTTTTCCGGGGTCCTACAATGAGCAGTTCTTC.

The chain joins TRBV10-3 to TRBJ1-3, with TRBD1 as a possible D gene (5 bases). CDR1 is ENHRY, CDR2 SYGVKD, per germline. The V and J ends lost 11 bases and 4 bases respectively, with 12 bases between them. This CDR3 has 12 amino acids. The CDR3 sequence is CAAGPFGNTIYF. The DNA of the CDR3 is TGTGCCGCGGGACCTTTCGGAAACACCATATATTTT.

The V call is TRBV5-6, the J call TRBJ1-2; TRBD1 is a possible D gene (5 bases). Germline CDR1 reads SGHDT; CDR2 reads YYEEEE. V gave up 7 bases and J gave up 4 bases, with 23 bases separating them. The CDR3 consists of 16 residues. The CDR3 protein is CASQHFRGPLGYGYTF. The CDR3 nucleotides are TGTGCCAGCCAACATTTTAGGGGTCCCTTGGGCTATGGCTACACCTTC.

This sequence joins TRBV15 and TRBJ2-1, with 9 bases matching TRBD1. V lost 1 base and J lost 7; bases outside the gene matches: 5. The germline V gene has CDR1 LNHNV and CDR2 YYDKDF (reference sequence). This CDR3 contains 15 residues. CDR3 in amino acids: CATSRGGTGSNEQFF. The CDR3, as DNA: TGTGCCACCAGCAGAGGAGGGACAGGGAGTAATGAGCAGTTCTTC.

This chain uses TRBV9 with TRBJ2-1; D remains ambiguous. CDR1 and CDR2 from the germline V gene are SGDLS and YYNGEE. V lost 4 bases to trimming and J lost 5 bases, with 13 bases between them. CDR3 length: 14 amino acids. The CDR3 nucleotides read TGTGCCAGCAGCCCCCAGGTAAGCAACAATGAGCAGTTCTTC. Encoded protein: CASSPQVSNNEQFF.

This chain uses TRBV6-5 with TRBJ2-4; no definite D call. The CDR3 loop spans 15 amino acids. Trimming took off 2 bases at V and 4 bases at J, with 12 bases between the two ends. Per germline, CDR1 MNHEY and CDR2 SVGAGI. CDR3 sequence (DNA): TGTGCCAGCAGTTACAGGTCGGGTCTGAAAAACATTCAGTACTTC. Protein product: CASSYRSGLKNIQYF.

This chain joins TRBV15 and TRBJ2-7; D is unclear. V dropped 1 base and J dropped 1 base, with 8 bases sitting between them. This CDR3 spans 14 amino acids. The germline gives CDR1 LNHNV, CDR2 YYDKDF (reference sequence). The CDR3 DNA is TGTGCCACCAGCAGAGGAGGTACTTCCTACGAGCAGTACTTC. This codes for CATSRGGTSYEQYF.

J is TRBJ1-5 and V is TRBV6-1, with 8 positions matching TRBD1. The length of the CDR3 is 15 residues. Germline assignment: CDR1 MNHNS and CDR2 SASEGT. V dropped 4 bases and J dropped 0; count of bases not matched to a gene: 2. The CDR3 reads CASSGTGRSNQPQHF. CDR3 sequence (DNA): TGTGCCAGCAGTGGGACAGGGCGTAGCAATCAGCCCCAGCATTTT.

This chain connects TRBV5-6 to TRBJ2-1; the D is unclear. The CDR3 length is 12 residues. Germline V gene sequence: CDR1 SGHDT, CDR2 YYEEEE. The V end lost 4 bases, the J end lost 7 bases, and 9 bases lay between the germline ends. The CDR3: CASSQFQNEQFF. The CDR3 region has the DNA TGTGCCAGCAGCCAATTCCAAAATGAGCAGTTCTTC.

The CDR3 DNA follows: TGCAGCATCGACCGAGGGAACACCGGGGAGCTGTTTTTT. It specifies CSIDRGNTGELFF. V gene TRBV29-1 combines with J gene TRBJ2-2; D unresolved. The V end lost 8 bases, the J end lost 1 base, and 11 bases lay between the germline ends. This CDR3 spans 13 amino acids. CDR1 SQVTM and CDR2 ANQGSEA come from the germline V gene.

The genes are TRBV7-9 and TRBJ2-3, with D unclear. This CDR3 is 12 amino acids long. Germline CDR1 SEHNR, CDR2 FQNEAQ (reference sequence). Trimming stripped 2 bases from V and 7 bases from J, with 7 bases between. CDR3 protein: CASSLQFHTQYF. The DNA for the CDR3 is TGTGCCAGCAGCTTACAGTTCCATACGCAGTATTTT.

The J gene is TRBJ2-5, the V gene TRBV5-1; TRBD1 matches at 8 bases. This CDR3 spans 19 amino acids. CDR1 is SGHRS, CDR2 YFSETQ, per germline. With V trimmed by 2 bases and J by 5 bases, 20 bases remained unmatched. This chain's CDR3 is CASSFPGTGGLLARETQYF. CDR3 nucleotides: TGCGCCAGCAGCTTCCCCGGGACAGGAGGCCTATTGGCCCGGGAGACCCAGTACTTC.

The rearrangement joins TRBV5-1 to TRBJ2-7; TRBD2 aligns across 9 bases. The V gene's germline CDR1 is SGHRS and CDR2 YFSETQ. V trimming: 0 bases; J trimming: 2 bases; junction bases outside the gene matches: 3. The length of the CDR3 is 15 residues. CDR3 sequence reads: CASSLGGGRAYEQYF. CDR3 in DNA: TGCGCCAGCAGCTTGGGTGGCGGGAGGGCCTACGAGCAGTACTTC.

CDR3 sequence reads: CASSPGTSGMGDYEQYF. The CDR3 DNA sequence: TGTGCCAGCAGCCCGGGGACTAGCGGGATGGGGGACTACGAGCAGTACTTC. This chain connects TRBV7-9 to TRBJ2-7; 13 nucleotides agree with TRBD2. This CDR3 has 17 residues. The junction had 10 bases not matched to a gene; V was cut back by 5 bases and J by 3 bases. The germline CDR1 and CDR2 sequences are SEHNR and FQNEAQ (reference sequence).

The chain combines TRBV4-3 with TRBJ2-1, with D maybe TRBD2 (6 bases). V dropped 4 bases and J dropped 0 bases, with 10 bases sitting between them. The CDR3 loop spans 15 amino acids. Per germline, CDR1 LGHNA and CDR2 YSLEER. CDR3 sequence: CASSLSGSSYNEQFF. The CDR3 bases are TGCGCCAGCAGCCTTAGCGGAAGCTCCTACAATGAGCAGTTCTTC.

V gene TRBV2 combines with J gene TRBJ1-1, with 7 bases lining up with TRBD1. The V segment lost 5 bases and the J segment 1 base; nucleotides outside the gene matches: 4. Germline CDR1 and CDR2: SNHLY and FYNNEI. The CDR3 has 14 amino acids. CDR3 residues: CASSKGQPNTEAFF. The DNA for the CDR3 is TGTGCCAGCAGTAAGGGACAGCCGAACACTGAAGCTTTCTTT.